This TCR beta chain was observed in a study of identical twins. With 4 bases removed from V and 5 bases from J, the gap between germline ends came to 19 bases. Per the germline V gene, CDR1 is SGHDN and CDR2 is FVKESK. This CDR3 has 16 amino acids. This clonotype was observed a handful of times. As yet, its antigen is unknown. Regarding the study as a whole: While abundant cord blood beta clonotypes carried fewer insertions, memory repertoires showed no such pattern. Models predicted less out-of-frame TCR alpha sharing in monozygotic twins than was found. In beta out-of-frame sequences, the excess sharing between twins was weaker.

MiXCR, run by TCRdb on the 5' RACE reads, gives a single entry per CDR3 protein. This sample has about 100,000 distinct CDR3 sequences, with around 5.5% found just once. The sample consisted of memory T cells sorted from blood. This receptor was taken from a woman aged 50 to 60 in good health. J is TRBJ2-3 and V is TRBV14; D possibly corresponds to TRBD2 (6 bases). CDR3 sequence: CASSLLVAVGVDTQYF. CDR3 bases: TGTGCCAGCAGCCTCCTCGTAGCGGTGGGGGTAGATACGCAGTATTTT.